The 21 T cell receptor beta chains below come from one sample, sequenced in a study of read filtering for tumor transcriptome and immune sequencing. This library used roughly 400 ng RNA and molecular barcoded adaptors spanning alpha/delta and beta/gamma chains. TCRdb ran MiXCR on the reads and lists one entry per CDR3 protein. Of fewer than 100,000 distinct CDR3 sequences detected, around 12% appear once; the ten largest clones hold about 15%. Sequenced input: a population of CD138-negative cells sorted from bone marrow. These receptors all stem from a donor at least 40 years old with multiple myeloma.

The CDR3 DNA follows: TGCAGTGCTAGGCAATACTTTGGGAGACGGGGAGGTTTCCGAACCGTTGAAGCTTTCTTT. Its protein product is CSARQYFGRRGGFRTVEAFF. V usage is TRBV20-1 and J usage is TRBJ1-1; D is undetermined. Looked up from germline, CDR1 is DFQATT and CDR2 is SNEGSKA (reference sequence). The CDR3 length is 20 residues. Trimming pared 3 bases from V and 7 bases from J, leaving 36 bases between.

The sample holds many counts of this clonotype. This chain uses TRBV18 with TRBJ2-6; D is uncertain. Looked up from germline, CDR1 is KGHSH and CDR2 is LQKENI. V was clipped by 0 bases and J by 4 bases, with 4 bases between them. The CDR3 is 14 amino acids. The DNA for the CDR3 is TGTGCCAGCTCACCACCGGTGGGGGCCAACGTCCTGACTTTC. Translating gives CASSPPVGANVLTF. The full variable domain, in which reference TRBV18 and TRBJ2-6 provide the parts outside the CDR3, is NAGVMQNPRHLVRRRGQEARLRCSPMKGHSHVYWYRQLPEEGLKFMVYLQKENIIDESGMPKERFSAEFPKEGPSILRIQQVVRGDSAAYFCASSPPVGANVLTFGAGSRLTVL.

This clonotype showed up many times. This chain's CDR3 is CSVEETQYF. CDR3 nucleotide sequence: TGCAGCGTTGAAGAGACCCAGTACTTC. The chain links TRBV29-1 to TRBJ2-5; no reliable D call. V was cut by 0 bases and J by 7 bases, with 0 bases left in between. Germline CDR1 is SQVTM and CDR2 is ANQGSEA. This CDR3 comprises 9 residues. Based on the CDR3 plus reference TRBV29-1 and TRBJ2-5, the full variable domain is SAVISQKPSRDICQRGTSLTIQCQVDSQVTMMFWYRQQPGQSLTLIATANQGSEATYESGFVIDKFPISRPNLTFSTLTVSNMSPEDSSIYLCSVEETQYFGPGTRLLVL.

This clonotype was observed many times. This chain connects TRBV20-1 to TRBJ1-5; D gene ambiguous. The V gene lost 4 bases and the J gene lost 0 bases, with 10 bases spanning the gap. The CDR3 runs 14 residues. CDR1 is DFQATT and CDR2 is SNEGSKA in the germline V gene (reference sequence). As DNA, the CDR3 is TGCAGTGCTAAGCGCAGTGCTAGCAATCAGCCCCAGCATTTT. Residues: CSAKRSASNQPQHF.

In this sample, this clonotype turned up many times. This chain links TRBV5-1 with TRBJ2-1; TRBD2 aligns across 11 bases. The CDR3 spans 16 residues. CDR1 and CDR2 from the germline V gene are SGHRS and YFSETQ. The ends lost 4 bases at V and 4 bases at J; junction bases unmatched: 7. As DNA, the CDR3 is TGCGCCAGCAGCGCCACTAGCGGGAGAGGTTACAATGAGCAGTTCTTC. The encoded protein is CASSATSGRGYNEQFF.

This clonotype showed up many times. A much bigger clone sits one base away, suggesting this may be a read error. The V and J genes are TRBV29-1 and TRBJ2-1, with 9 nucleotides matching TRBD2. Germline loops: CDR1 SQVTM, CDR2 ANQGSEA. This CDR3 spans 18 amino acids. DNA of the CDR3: TGCAGCGCTGAGGGAAGTCTAGCGGGGACTTACTCCTACAATGGGCAGTTCTTC. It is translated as CSAEGSLAGTYSYNGQFF.

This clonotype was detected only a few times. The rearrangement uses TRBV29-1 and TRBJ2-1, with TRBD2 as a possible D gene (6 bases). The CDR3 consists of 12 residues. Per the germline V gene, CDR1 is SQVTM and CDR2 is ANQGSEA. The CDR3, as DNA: TGCAGTGCGTTCTGGAGGGAGAATGAGCAGTTCTTC. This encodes CSAFWRENEQFF.

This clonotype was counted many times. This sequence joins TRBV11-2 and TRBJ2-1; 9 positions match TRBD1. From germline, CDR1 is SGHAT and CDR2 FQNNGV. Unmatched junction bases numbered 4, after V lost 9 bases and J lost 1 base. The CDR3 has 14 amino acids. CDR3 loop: CASGTGFSYNEQFF. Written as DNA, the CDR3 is TGTGCCAGTGGGACAGGGTTTTCCTACAATGAGCAGTTCTTC.

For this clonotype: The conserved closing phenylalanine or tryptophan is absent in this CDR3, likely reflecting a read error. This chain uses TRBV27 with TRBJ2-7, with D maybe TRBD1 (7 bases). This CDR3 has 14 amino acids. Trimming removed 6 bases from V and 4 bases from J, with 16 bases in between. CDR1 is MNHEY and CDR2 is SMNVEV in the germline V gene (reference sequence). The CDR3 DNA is TGTGCCAGCAGCTTTAGCAGGGGGGTGTACGAGCAGTACCTC. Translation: CASSFSRGVYEQYL.

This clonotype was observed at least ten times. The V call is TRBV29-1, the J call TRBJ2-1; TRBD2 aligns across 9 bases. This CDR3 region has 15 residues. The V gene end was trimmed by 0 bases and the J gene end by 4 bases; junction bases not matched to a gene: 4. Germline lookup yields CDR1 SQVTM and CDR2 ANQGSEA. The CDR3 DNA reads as TGCAGCGTTGAAGATCAGCTAGCGGGATACAATGAGCAGTTCTTC. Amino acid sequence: CSVEDQLAGYNEQFF.

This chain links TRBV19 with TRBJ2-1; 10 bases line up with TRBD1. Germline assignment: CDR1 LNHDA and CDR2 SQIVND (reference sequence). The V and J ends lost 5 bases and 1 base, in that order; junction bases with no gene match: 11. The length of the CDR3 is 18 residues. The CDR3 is CASSSGTGDPFSYNEQFF. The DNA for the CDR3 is TGTGCCAGTAGTTCAGGGACAGGGGACCCTTTTTCCTACAATGAGCAGTTCTTC.

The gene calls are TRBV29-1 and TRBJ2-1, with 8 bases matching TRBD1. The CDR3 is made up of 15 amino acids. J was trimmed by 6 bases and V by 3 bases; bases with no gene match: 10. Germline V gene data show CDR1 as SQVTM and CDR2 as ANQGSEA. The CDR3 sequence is CSVEEIRGRLNEQFF. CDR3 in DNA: TGCAGCGTTGAGGAGATCAGGGGGCGACTCAATGAGCAGTTCTTC.

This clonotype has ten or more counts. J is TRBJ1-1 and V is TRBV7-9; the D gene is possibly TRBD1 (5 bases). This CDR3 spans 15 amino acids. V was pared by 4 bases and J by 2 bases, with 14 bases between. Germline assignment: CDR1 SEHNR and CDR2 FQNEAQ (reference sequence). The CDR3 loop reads CASSSPHGGNTEAFF. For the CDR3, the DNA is TGTGCCAGCAGCTCCCCTCATGGGGGAAACACTGAAGCTTTCTTT.

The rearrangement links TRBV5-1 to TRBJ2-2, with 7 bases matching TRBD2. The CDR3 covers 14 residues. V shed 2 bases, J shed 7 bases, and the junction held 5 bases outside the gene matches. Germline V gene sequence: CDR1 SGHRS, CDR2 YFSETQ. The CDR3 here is CASSLAGTIGELFF. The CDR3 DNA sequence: TGCGCCAGCAGCTTAGCGGGAACGATCGGGGAGCTGTTTTTT.

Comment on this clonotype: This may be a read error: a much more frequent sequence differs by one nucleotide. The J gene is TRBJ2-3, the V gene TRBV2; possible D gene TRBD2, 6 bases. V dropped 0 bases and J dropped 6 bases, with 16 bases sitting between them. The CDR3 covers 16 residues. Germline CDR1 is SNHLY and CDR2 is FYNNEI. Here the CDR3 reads CASSEAWGTEADTQYF. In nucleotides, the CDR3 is TGTGCCAGCAGTGAAGCCTGGGGGACTGAAGCCGATACGCAGTATTTT. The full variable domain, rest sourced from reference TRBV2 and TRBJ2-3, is EPEVTQTPSHQVTQMGQEVILRCVPISNHLYFYWYRQILGQKVEFLVSFYNNEISEKSEIFDDQFSVERPDGSNFTLKIRSTKLEDSAMYFCASSEAWGTEADTQYFGPGTRLTVL.

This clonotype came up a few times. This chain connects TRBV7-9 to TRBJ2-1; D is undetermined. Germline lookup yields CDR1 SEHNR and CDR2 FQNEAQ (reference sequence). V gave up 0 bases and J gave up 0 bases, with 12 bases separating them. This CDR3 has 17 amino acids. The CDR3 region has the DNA TGTGCCAGCAGCTTAGCGCCTGCGAAGTACTCCTACAATGAGCAGTTCTTC. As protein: CASSLAPAKYSYNEQFF.

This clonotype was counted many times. The CDR3 nucleotides are TGCGCCAGCAGCCAGACGACAGGAGCTGAAAAACTGTTTTTT. Translating it yields CASSQTTGAEKLFF. The V and J genes are TRBV5-1 and TRBJ1-4; maybe TRBD1 (6 bases). Trimming took 4 bases from V and 7 from J, leaving 14 bases between them. CDR1 is SGHRS, CDR2 YFSETQ, per germline. This CDR3 spans 14 amino acids.

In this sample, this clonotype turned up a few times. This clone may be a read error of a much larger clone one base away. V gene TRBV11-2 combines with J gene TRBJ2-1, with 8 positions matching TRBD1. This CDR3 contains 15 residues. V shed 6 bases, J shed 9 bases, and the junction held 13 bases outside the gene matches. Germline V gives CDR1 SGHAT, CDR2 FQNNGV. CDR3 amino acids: CASSLRTGSNSEQFF. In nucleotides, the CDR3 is TGTGCCAGCAGTCTCAGGACAGGGTCAAACAGTGAGCAGTTCTTC. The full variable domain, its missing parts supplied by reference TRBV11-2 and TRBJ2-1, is EAGVAQSPRYKIIEKRQSVAFWCNPISGHATLYWYQQILGQGPKLLIQFQNNGVVDDSQLPKDRFSAERLKGVDSTLKIQPAKLEDSAVYLCASSLRTGSNSEQFFGPGTRLTVL.

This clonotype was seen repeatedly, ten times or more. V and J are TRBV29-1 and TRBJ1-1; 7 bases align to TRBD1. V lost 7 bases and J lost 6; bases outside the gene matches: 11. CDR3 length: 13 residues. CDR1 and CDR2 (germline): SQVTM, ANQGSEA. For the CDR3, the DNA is TGCAGCGCCAGACAAGGGCAGGGGGCTGAAGCTTTCTTT. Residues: CSARQGQGAEAFF. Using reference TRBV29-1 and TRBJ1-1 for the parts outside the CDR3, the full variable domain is SAVISQKPSRDICQRGTSLTIQCQVDSQVTMMFWYRQQPGQSLTLIATANQGSEATYESGFVIDKFPISRPNLTFSTLTVSNMSPEDSSIYLCSARQGQGAEAFFGQGTRLTVV.

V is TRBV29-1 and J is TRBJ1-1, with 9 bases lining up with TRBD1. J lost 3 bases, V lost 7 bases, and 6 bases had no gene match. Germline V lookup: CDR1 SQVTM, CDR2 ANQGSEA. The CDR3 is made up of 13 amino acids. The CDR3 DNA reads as TGCAGCGCCCGCCGGACAGGGGACACTGAAGCTTTCTTT. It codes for CSARRTGDTEAFF.

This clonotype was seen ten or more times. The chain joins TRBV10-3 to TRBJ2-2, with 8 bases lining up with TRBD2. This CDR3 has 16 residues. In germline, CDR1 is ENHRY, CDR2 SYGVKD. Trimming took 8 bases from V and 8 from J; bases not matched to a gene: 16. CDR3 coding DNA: TGTGCCATCGGATCCGGGACTAGTACGATGGAGGGGGAGCTGTTTTTT. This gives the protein CAIGSGTSTMEGELFF.